These 30 T cell receptor beta chains share one sample of origin, sequenced in a study of cytomegalovirus exposure and HLA in healthy donors. The primer mix had 60 Vbeta and 13 Jbeta primers. Only in-frame clones appear in the TCRdb table, and some are missing; sequencing was by immunoSEQ multiplex PCR. The sample lists over 80,000 clones; less than 80% were seen once. The sample was PBMCs. The receptor set was obtained from a woman aged 40 to 50 in good health and CMV-seronegative.

V and J are TRBV5-4 and TRBJ2-7; 10 positions agree with TRBD1. V lost 3 bases and J lost 6; bases outside the gene matches: 9. The CDR3 runs to 15 residues. Germline V CDR1 and CDR2: SGHNT, YYREEE (reference sequence). The CDR3 here is CASSYWTGGGGEQYF. CDR3 nucleotide sequence: TGTGCCAGCAGCTATTGGACAGGGGGGGGTGGCGAGCAGTACTTC.

A single count supports this clone. The chain has TRBV27 and TRBJ1-5; the match to TRBD1 covers 7 bases. J lost 0 bases, V lost 6 bases, and 8 bases had no gene match. Germline V gene lookup returns CDR1 MNHEY and CDR2 SMNVEV (reference sequence). The CDR3 totals 16 residues. The CDR3 region is CASRGSAGGSNQPQHF. CDR3 in DNA: TGTGCCAGCAGGGGATCCGCAGGGGGTAGCAATCAGCCCCAGCATTTT.

This clone showed up just a few times. The chain combines TRBV6-6 with TRBJ1-1; D might be TRBD1 (6 bases). The CDR3 spans 13 residues. V shed 5 bases and J shed 3 bases, with 10 bases lying between them. CDR1 is MNHNY and CDR2 is SVGAGI in the germline V gene (reference sequence). Here the CDR3 DNA reads TGTGCCAGCAGTCCAGGGGTTCACACTGAAGCTTTCTTT. Protein sequence: CASSPGVHTEAFF.

This chain joins TRBV30 and TRBJ1-1; unclear D gene. The CDR3 is 14 residues long. V lost 3 bases and J 1 base, leaving 12 bases between the germline ends. The germline gives CDR1 GTSNPN, CDR2 SVGIG (reference sequence). CDR3 nucleotide sequence: TGTGCCTGGAGCCGACCGGGAGGGAACACTGAAGCTTTCTTT. Its translation is CAWSRPGGNTEAFF. The variable domain in full, completed from reference TRBV30 and TRBJ1-1, reads SQTIHQWPATLVQPVGSPLSLECTVEGTSNPNLYWYRQAAGRGLQLLFYSVGIGQISSEVPQNLSASRPQDRQFILSSKKLLLSDSGFYLCAWSRPGGNTEAFFGQGTRLTVV.

J is TRBJ2-1 and V is TRBV28, with 8 bases lining up with TRBD2. Germline V gene data show CDR1 as MDHEN and CDR2 as SYDVKM. The trim removed 3 bases at V and 1 base at J, leaving 2 bases unmatched. The CDR3 consists of 15 residues. The CDR3 bases are TGTGCCAGCAGTTTGGCGGGAGGTTCCTACAATGAGCAGTTCTTC. Protein sequence: CASSLAGGSYNEQFF.

The V and J genes are TRBV29-1 and TRBJ2-7; 11 bases fit TRBD2. This CDR3 spans 13 amino acids. The V gene's germline CDR1 is SQVTM and CDR2 ANQGSEA. V lost 7 bases, J lost 3 bases, and 5 bases stayed unmatched. The CDR3, as DNA: TGCAGCGCCGTAGCGGGAGGGATCTACGAGCAGTACTTC. Protein: CSAVAGGIYEQYF.

This clone was detected only once. The CDR3 DNA reads as TGCGCCAGCAGCTTGGTCCCGGGGGGCTATGGCTACACCTTC. Its translation: CASSLVPGGYGYTF. This chain links TRBV5-1 with TRBJ1-2; D may be TRBD1 (5 bases). The ends were cut back, 0 bases at V and 4 bases at J, with 10 bases in the middle. This CDR3 has 14 residues. CDR1 SGHRS and CDR2 YFSETQ come from the germline V gene.

The chain has TRBV6-5 and TRBJ1-1; the D is unclear. The CDR3 is 13 residues long. Trimming pared 7 bases from V and 4 bases from J, leaving 13 bases between. The germline V gene encodes CDR1 MNHEY and CDR2 SVGAGI. CDR3 sequence reads: CASNIYRGTEAFF. The DNA of the CDR3 is TGTGCCAGCAATATATACCGGGGCACTGAAGCTTTCTTT.

The V call is TRBV9, the J call TRBJ2-2; tentatively, D is TRBD1 (5 bases). V shed 3 bases and J shed 5 bases, with 14 bases lying between them. CDR1 is SGDLS, CDR2 YYNGEE, per germline. The CDR3 is 15 amino acids. The CDR3 DNA sequence: TGTGCCAGCAGCGCCTTCTCGACAGCTACCGGGGAGCTGTTTTTT. Its protein product is CASSAFSTATGELFF.

The V gene is TRBV9, the J gene TRBJ2-3; 7 bases map to TRBD2. Germline-derived CDR1 and CDR2 are SGDLS and YYNGEE. CDR3 length: 16 residues. The junction had 12 bases not matched to a gene; V was cut back by 3 bases and J by 5 bases. CDR3 residues: CASSASVRDYGDTQYF. In nucleotides, the CDR3 is TGTGCCAGCAGCGCCTCAGTCCGGGACTATGGAGATACGCAGTATTTT.

The V call is TRBV5-1, the J call TRBJ2-5; 10 bases map to TRBD1. The V segment lost 4 bases and the J segment 5 bases; nucleotides outside the gene matches: 14. The CDR3 spans 17 residues. CDR1 is SGHRS, CDR2 YFSETQ, per germline. Here the CDR3 reads CASSLRPGQGLVETQYF. The CDR3 DNA follows: TGCGCCAGCAGCCTTCGGCCGGGACAGGGGTTGGTGGAGACCCAGTACTTC.

This clone showed up just once. This chain joins TRBV29-1 and TRBJ2-5, with D maybe TRBD1 (6 bases). CDR3 length: 17 residues. Deletions cut 5 bases from V and 3 bases from J, with 25 bases between. CDR1 is SQVTM and CDR2 is ANQGSEA in the germline V gene. The CDR3 DNA follows: TGCAGCGTTCAATCTAAACGCAGGGGACGACCAGAAGAGACCCAGTACTTC. It is translated as CSVQSKRRGRPEETQYF.

The chain uses TRBV5-1 and TRBJ2-1, with TRBD2 matching over 15 bases. Trimming removed 4 bases from V and 1 base from J; junction bases left unmatched: 9. Per germline, CDR1 SGHRS and CDR2 YFSETQ. The CDR3 runs 19 residues. Here the CDR3 DNA reads TGCGCCAGCAGCCCCGGACTAGCGGGAGGGAAAATATCCTACAATGAGCAGTTCTTC. Its protein product is CASSPGLAGGKISYNEQFF.

This chain joins TRBV9 and TRBJ2-1; D may be TRBD2 (6 bases). With 0 bases removed from V and 4 bases from J, the gap between germline ends came to 14 bases. Looked up from germline, CDR1 is SGDLS and CDR2 is YYNGEE. This CDR3 has 16 residues. The CDR3, as DNA: TGTGCCAGCAGCGTAGGTATTAGCGGAACGTACAATGAGCAGTTCTTC. It codes for CASSVGISGTYNEQFF.

The chain carries TRBV5-5 and TRBJ1-3; weak D call: TRBD1 (6 bases). V lost 2 bases and J 9 bases, leaving 12 bases between the germline ends. Germline CDR1 reads SGHKS; CDR2 reads YYEKEE (reference sequence). This CDR3 is 13 amino acids long. The CDR3 spells CASSLGGRGTIYF. The CDR3 coding sequence is TGTGCCAGCAGCTTAGGGGGAAGGGGCACCATATATTTT.

The rearrangement uses TRBV7-3 and TRBJ2-1, with TRBD2 matching over 9 bases. Looked up from germline, CDR1 is SGHTA and CDR2 is FQGTGA. The CDR3 sequence is 15 residues long. The junction had 10 bases not matched to a gene; V was cut back by 5 bases and J by 8 bases. The CDR3 sequence is CASSPGLAIRDEQFF. The CDR3 region has the DNA TGTGCCAGCAGCCCGGGACTAGCAATTCGTGATGAGCAGTTCTTC.

The V gene is TRBV2, the J gene TRBJ2-2; a possible D gene is TRBD1 (5 bases). This CDR3 comprises 13 residues. V was clipped by 7 bases and J by 7 bases, with 13 bases between them. CDR1 SNHLY and CDR2 FYNNEI come from the germline V gene. The CDR3 region is CASNLGVDGELFF. The CDR3 bases are TGTGCCAGCAATTTAGGGGTTGACGGGGAGCTGTTTTTT. The full variable domain, its missing parts supplied by reference TRBV2 and TRBJ2-2, is EPEVTQTPSHQVTQMGQEVILRCVPISNHLYFYWYRQILGQKVEFLVSFYNNEISEKSEIFDDQFSVERPDGSNFTLKIRSTKLEDSAMYFCASNLGVDGELFFGEGSRLTVL.

The sample holds one count of this clone. This chain joins TRBV28 and TRBJ2-7; 7 nucleotides agree with TRBD1. Losses at the gene ends were 2 bases for V and 0 bases for J; bases not matched to a gene: 4. The germline CDR1 and CDR2 sequences are MDHEN and SYDVKM. The CDR3 sequence is 15 residues long. The CDR3 nucleotides are TGTGCCAGCAGTTTAATCCAGGGGGTCTCCTACGAGCAGTACTTC. Amino acid sequence: CASSLIQGVSYEQYF. Using reference TRBV28 and TRBJ2-7 for the parts outside the CDR3, the full variable domain is DVKVTQSSRYLVKRTGEKVFLECVQDMDHENMFWYRQDPGLGLRLIYFSYDVKMKEKGDIPEGYSVSREKKERFSLILESASTNQTSMYLCASSLIQGVSYEQYFGPGTRLTVT.

V is TRBV15 and J is TRBJ2-1; TRBD2 matches at 8 bases. J gave up 0 bases and V 1 base, and 5 bases lay outside the gene matches. Germline V gene lookup returns CDR1 LNHNV and CDR2 YYDKDF (reference sequence). The CDR3 has 17 residues. The CDR3 DNA is TGTGCCACCAGCAGAGTGCCCAGCGGGAGCTCCTACAATGAGCAGTTCTTC. Translation: CATSRVPSGSSYNEQFF. The variable domain in full, completed from reference TRBV15 and TRBJ2-1, reads DAMVIQNPRYQVTQFGKPVTLSCSQTLNHNVMYWYQQKSSQAPKLLFHYYDKDFNNEADTPDNFQSRRPNTSFCFLDIRSPGLGDTAMYLCATSRVPSGSSYNEQFFGPGTRLTVL.

The chain combines TRBV7-6 with TRBJ2-7; tentative D call: TRBD2 (5 bases). Germline V gene lookup returns CDR1 SGHVS and CDR2 FNYEAQ. The ends were cut back, 1 base at V and 6 bases at J, with 16 bases in the middle. This CDR3 has 15 amino acids. DNA for the CDR3: TGTGCCAGCAGCTTAGTAGGGCTAGCAGCCTCCGAGCAGTACTTC. It yields the protein CASSLVGLAASEQYF.

This sequence joins TRBV7-8 and TRBJ2-7, with a possible D match to TRBD2 (6 bases). The germline V gene encodes CDR1 SGHVS and CDR2 FQNEAQ. This CDR3 is 14 amino acids long. Trimming removed 1 base from V and 4 bases from J, with 11 bases in between. In DNA form, the CDR3 reads TGTGCCAGCAGCTTAGGGTGGGGGGATTACGAGCAGTACTTC. Translating gives CASSLGWGDYEQYF.

This chain uses TRBV9 with TRBJ1-1; D unclear. The germline V and J ends were trimmed by 1 base and 5 bases, with 21 bases remaining between them. The CDR3 length is 17 residues. The germline gives CDR1 SGDLS, CDR2 YYNGEE. The CDR3 nucleotides are TGTGCCAGCAGCGTATTGCCGGGTTCCCGGGGAGGGACTGAAGCTTTCTTT. Protein: CASSVLPGSRGGTEAFF.

This chain links TRBV5-1 with TRBJ1-3, with a possible D match to TRBD1 (6 bases). This CDR3 has 14 residues. The ends were cut back, 5 bases at V and 4 bases at J, with 13 bases in the middle. Germline V gene sequence: CDR1 SGHRS, CDR2 YFSETQ. Here the CDR3 reads CASRETGSGNTIYF. The CDR3 nucleotides are TGCGCCAGCAGGGAGACAGGTTCGGGAAACACCATATATTTT.

The chain joins TRBV18 to TRBJ2-3; no clear D gene. Germline V lookup: CDR1 KGHSH, CDR2 LQKENI. CDR3 length: 12 residues. V gave up 2 bases and J gave up 4 bases, with 4 bases separating them. CDR3 bases: TGTGCCAGCTCACCAGAGGCAGATACGCAGTATTTT. It codes for CASSPEADTQYF.

The chain is built from TRBV28 and TRBJ2-3; a possible D gene is TRBD2 (5 bases). This CDR3 is built from 15 residues. Germline-derived CDR1 and CDR2 are MDHEN and SYDVKM. Deletions cut 3 bases from V and 2 bases from J, with 12 bases between. In nucleotides, the CDR3 is TGTGCCAGCAGTTTTTTAGAGGGCATCACAGATACGCAGTATTTT. Its translation: CASSFLEGITDTQYF.

This clone was recorded once. V usage is TRBV19 and J usage is TRBJ1-1; TRBD1 matches at 7 bases. CDR1 and CDR2 (germline): LNHDA, SQIVND (reference sequence). The V and J ends lost 3 bases and 1 base, in that order; junction bases with no gene match: 8. The CDR3 runs to 16 residues. CDR3 region: CASSMRKGAPNTEAFF. CDR3 nucleotides: TGTGCCAGTAGTATGCGGAAGGGGGCCCCGAACACTGAAGCTTTCTTT.

The chain joins TRBV7-6 to TRBJ2-5, with D possibly matching TRBD2 (8 bases). With 8 bases removed from V and 1 base from J, the gap between germline ends came to 17 bases. Germline CDR1 and CDR2: SGHVS and FNYEAQ. This CDR3 has 15 amino acids. The CDR3 is CASRGGTAVQETQYF. The CDR3, as DNA: TGTGCCAGCCGCGGGGGGACAGCGGTCCAAGAGACCCAGTACTTC.

This chain joins TRBV10-3 and TRBJ1-2; a possible D gene is TRBD1 (6 bases). V gave up 4 bases and J gave up 4 bases, with 16 bases separating them. Germline CDR1 is ENHRY and CDR2 is SYGVKD. This CDR3 has 15 amino acids. The CDR3 spells CAISVKQGSGYGYTF. The CDR3 region has the DNA TGTGCCATCAGTGTTAAACAGGGATCAGGCTATGGCTACACCTTC.

The chain joins TRBV7-9 to TRBJ1-1; D possibly corresponds to TRBD1 (6 bases). The germline V and J ends were trimmed by 4 bases and 10 bases, with 16 bases remaining between them. From germline, CDR1 is SEHNR and CDR2 FQNEAQ (reference sequence). The CDR3 is made up of 13 amino acids. The CDR3 loop is CASSSLGARGAFF. Written as DNA, the CDR3 is TGTGCCAGCAGCTCCCTGGGGGCTCGCGGAGCTTTCTTT.

The chain uses TRBV28 and TRBJ2-5; TRBD1 matches 7 bases. V gave up 5 bases and J gave up 5 bases; unmatched junction bases: 2. From germline, CDR1 is MDHEN and CDR2 SYDVKM. This CDR3 has 12 amino acids. The CDR3 DNA reads TGTGCCAGCAGTAGGGGGCAGGAGACCCAGTACTTC. As protein: CASSRGQETQYF. Supplemented by reference TRBV28 and TRBJ2-5, the full variable domain reads DVKVTQSSRYLVKRTGEKVFLECVQDMDHENMFWYRQDPGLGLRLIYFSYDVKMKEKGDIPEGYSVSREKKERFSLILESASTNQTSMYLCASSRGQETQYFGPGTRLLVL.